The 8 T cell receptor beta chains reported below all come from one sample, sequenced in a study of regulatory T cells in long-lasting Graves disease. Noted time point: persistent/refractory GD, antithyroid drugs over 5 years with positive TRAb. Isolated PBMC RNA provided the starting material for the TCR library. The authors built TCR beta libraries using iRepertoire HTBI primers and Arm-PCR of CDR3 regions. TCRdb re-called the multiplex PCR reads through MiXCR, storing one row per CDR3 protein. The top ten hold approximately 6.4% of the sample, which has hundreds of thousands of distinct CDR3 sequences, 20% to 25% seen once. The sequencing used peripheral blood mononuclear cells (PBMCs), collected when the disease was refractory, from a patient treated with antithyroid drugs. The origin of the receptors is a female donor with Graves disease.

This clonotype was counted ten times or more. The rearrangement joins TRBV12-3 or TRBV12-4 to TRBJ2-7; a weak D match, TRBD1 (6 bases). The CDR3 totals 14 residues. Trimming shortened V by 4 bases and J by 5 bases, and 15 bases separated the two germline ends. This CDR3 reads CASSSSGSGDEQYF. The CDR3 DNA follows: TGTGCCAGCAGTTCCTCAGGGTCAGGGGACGAGCAGTACTTC.

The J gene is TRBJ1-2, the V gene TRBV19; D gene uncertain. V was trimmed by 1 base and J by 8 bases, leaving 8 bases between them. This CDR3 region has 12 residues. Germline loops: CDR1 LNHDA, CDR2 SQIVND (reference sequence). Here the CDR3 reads CASSIAAYGYTF. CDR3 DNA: TGTGCCAGTAGTATAGCGGCCTACGGCTACACCTTC.

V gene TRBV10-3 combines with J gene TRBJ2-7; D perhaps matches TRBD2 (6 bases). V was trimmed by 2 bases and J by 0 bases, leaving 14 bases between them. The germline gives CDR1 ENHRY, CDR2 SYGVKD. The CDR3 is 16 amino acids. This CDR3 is CAISEGGYGDSYEQYF. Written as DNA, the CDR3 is TGTGCCATCAGTGAGGGAGGGTACGGGGACTCCTACGAGCAGTACTTC.

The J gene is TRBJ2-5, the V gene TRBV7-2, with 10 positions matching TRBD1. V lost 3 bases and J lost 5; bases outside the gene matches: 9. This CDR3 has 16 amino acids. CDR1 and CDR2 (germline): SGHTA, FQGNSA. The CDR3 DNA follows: TGTGCCAGCAGCTTGGAGGGGACAGGGGCGGGGGAGACCCAGTACTTC. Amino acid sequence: CASSLEGTGAGETQYF.

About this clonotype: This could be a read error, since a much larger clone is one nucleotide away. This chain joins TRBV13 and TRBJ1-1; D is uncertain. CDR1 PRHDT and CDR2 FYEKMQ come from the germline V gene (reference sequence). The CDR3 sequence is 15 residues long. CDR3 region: CAGSLAAGAGTEAFF. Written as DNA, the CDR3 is TGTGCCGGCAGCTTAGCGGCGGGCGCGGGCACTGAAGCTTTCTTT.

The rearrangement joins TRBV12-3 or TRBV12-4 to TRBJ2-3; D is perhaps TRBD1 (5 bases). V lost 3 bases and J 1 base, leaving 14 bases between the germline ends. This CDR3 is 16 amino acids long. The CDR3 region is CASSFLQGGGTDTQYF. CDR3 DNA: TGTGCCAGCAGTTTTCTCCAGGGTGGGGGCACAGATACGCAGTATTTT.

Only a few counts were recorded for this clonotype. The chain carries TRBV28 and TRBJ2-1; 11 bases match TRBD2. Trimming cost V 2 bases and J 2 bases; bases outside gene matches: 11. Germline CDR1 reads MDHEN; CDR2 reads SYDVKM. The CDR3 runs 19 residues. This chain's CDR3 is CASSLAPLLAGGPYNEQFF. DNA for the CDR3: TGTGCCAGCAGTTTAGCCCCCCTGCTAGCGGGAGGCCCCTACAATGAGCAGTTCTTC. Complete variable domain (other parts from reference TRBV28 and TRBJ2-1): DVKVTQSSRYLVKRTGEKVFLECVQDMDHENMFWYRQDPGLGLRLIYFSYDVKMKEKGDIPEGYSVSREKKERFSLILESASTNQTSMYLCASSLAPLLAGGPYNEQFFGPGTRLTVL.

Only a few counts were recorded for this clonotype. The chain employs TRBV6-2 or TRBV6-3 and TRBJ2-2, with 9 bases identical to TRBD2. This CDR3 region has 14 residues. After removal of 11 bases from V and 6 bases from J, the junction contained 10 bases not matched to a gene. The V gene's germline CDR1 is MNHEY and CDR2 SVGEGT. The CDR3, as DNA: TGTGCCGGCCGCGGGAGGGCCACACCCGGGGAGCTGTTTTTT. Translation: CAGRGRATPGELFF.